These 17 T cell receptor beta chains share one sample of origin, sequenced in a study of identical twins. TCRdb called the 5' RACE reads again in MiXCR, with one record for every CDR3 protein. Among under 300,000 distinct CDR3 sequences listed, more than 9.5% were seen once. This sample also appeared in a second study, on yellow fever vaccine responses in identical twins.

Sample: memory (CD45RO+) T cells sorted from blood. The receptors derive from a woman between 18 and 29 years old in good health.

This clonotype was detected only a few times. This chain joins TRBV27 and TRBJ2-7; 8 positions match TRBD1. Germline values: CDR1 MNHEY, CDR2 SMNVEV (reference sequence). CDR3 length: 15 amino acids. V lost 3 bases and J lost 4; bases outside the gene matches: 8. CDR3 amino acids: CASSFGTGGYYEQYF. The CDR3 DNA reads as TGTGCCAGCAGTTTCGGCACAGGGGGTTATTACGAGCAGTACTTC.

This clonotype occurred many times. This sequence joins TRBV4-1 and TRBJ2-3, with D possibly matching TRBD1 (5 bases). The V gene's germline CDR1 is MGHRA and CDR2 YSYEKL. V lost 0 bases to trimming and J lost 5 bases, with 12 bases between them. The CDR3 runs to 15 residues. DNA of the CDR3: TGCGCCAGCAGCCAAGAAGCAACAGGCCGAGATACGCAGTATTTT. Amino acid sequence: CASSQEATGRDTQYF.

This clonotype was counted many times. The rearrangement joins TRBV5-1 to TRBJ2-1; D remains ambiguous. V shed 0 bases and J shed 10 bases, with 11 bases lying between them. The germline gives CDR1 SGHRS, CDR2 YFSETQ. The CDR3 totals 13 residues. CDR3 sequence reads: CASSLAQRTEQFF. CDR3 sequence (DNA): TGCGCCAGCAGCTTGGCTCAAAGGACCGAGCAGTTCTTC.

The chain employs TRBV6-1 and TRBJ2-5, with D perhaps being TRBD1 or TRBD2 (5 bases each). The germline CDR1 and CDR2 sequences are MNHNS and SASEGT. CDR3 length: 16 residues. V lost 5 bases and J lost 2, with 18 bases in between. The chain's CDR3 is CASSQHRGTAQETQYF. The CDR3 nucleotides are TGTGCCAGCAGTCAACACCGAGGGACGGCTCAAGAGACCCAGTACTTC.

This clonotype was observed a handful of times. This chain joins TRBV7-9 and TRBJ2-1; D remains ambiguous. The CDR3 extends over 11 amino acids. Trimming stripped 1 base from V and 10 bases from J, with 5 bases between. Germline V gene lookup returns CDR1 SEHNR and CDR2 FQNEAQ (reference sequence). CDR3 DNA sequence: TGTGCCAGCAGCTTAGAGATGGAGCAGTTCTTC. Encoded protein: CASSLEMEQFF. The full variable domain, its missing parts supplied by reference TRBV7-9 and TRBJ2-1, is DTGVSQNPRHKITKRGQNVTFRCDPISEHNRLYWYRQTLGQGPEFLTYFQNEAQLEKSRLLSDRFSAERPKGSFSTLEIQRTEQGDSAMYLCASSLEMEQFFGPGTRLTVL.

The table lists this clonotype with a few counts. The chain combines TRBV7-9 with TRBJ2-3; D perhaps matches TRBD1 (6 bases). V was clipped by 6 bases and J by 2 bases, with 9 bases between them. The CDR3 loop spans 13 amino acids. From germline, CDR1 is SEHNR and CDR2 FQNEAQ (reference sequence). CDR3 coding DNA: TGTGCCAGCAGTCAGGGGATCACAGATACGCAGTATTTT. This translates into CASSQGITDTQYF.

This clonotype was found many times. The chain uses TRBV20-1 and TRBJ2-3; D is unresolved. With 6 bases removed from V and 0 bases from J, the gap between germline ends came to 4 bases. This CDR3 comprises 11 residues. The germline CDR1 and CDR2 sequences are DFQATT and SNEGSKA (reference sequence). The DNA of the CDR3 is TGCAGTGCAACGAGCACAGATACGCAGTATTTT. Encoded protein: CSATSTDTQYF.

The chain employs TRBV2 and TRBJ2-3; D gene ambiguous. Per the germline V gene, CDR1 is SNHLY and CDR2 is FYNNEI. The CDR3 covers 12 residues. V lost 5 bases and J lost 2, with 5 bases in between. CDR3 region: CASSRNTDTQYF. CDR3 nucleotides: TGTGCCAGCAGTCGGAACACAGATACGCAGTATTTT.

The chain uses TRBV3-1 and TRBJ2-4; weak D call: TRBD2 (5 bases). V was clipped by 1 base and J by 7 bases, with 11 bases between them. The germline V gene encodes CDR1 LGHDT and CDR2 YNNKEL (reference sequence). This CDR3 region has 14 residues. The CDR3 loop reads CASSQGAGINIQYF. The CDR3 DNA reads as TGTGCCAGCAGCCAAGGTGCCGGGATTAACATTCAGTACTTC.

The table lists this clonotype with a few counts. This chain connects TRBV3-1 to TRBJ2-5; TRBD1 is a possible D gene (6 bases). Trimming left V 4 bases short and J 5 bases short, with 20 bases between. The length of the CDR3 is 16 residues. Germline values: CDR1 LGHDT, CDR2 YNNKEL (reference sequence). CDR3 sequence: CASSPSTGLEGETQYF. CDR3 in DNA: TGTGCCAGCAGCCCCTCGACAGGCCTAGAGGGGGAGACCCAGTACTTC.

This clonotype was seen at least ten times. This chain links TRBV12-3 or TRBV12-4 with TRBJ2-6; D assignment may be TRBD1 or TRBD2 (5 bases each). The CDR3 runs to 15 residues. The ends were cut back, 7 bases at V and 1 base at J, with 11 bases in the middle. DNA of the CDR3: TGTGCCAGCACGGAGGCAGGGTCTGGGGCCAACGTCCTGACTTTC. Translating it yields CASTEAGSGANVLTF.

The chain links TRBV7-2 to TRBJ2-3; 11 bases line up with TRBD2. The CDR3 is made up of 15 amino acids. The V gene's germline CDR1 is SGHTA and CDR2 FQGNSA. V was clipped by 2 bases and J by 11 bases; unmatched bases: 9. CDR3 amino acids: CASSLKGPGTSGQYF. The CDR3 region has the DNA TGTGCCAGCAGCTTAAAGGGCCCCGGGACTAGCGGGCAGTATTTT.

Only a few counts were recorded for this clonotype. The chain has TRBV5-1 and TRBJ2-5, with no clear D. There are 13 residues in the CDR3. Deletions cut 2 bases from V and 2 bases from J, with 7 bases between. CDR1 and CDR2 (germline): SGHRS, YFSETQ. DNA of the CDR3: TGCGCCAGCAGCTTTAAAGTTCAAGAGACCCAGTACTTC. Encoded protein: CASSFKVQETQYF. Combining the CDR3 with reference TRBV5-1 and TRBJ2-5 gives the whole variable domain KAGVTQTPRYLIKTRGQQVTLSCSPISGHRSVSWYQQTPGQGLQFLFEYFSETQRNKGNFPGRFSGRQFSNSRSEMNVSTLELGDSALYLCASSFKVQETQYFGPGTRLLVL.

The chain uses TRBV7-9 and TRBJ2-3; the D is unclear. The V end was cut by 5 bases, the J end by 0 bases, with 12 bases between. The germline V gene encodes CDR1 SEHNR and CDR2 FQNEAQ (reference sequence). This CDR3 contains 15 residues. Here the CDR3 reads CASSQVTSSTDTQYF. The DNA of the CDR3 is TGTGCCAGCAGCCAAGTCACATCTAGCACAGATACGCAGTATTTT.

The CDR3, as DNA: TGTGCCTGGAGTGTTGTTTCAGGGAAGGTCTATGGCTACACCTTC. Translated: CAWSVVSGKVYGYTF. J is TRBJ1-2 and V is TRBV30; the D gene is possibly TRBD1 (5 bases). This CDR3 has 15 amino acids. Trimming cost V 0 bases and J 4 bases, with 15 bases left between them. Germline CDR1 GTSNPN, CDR2 SVGIG (reference sequence).

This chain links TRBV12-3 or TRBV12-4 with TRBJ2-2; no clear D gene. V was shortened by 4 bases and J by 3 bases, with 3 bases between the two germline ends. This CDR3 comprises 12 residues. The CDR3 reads CASSSHTGELFF. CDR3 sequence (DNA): TGTGCCAGCAGTTCCCACACCGGGGAGCTGTTTTTT.

CDR3 DNA: TGCAGTGCTAGACGGACTAGGGGCCCTAATGAGCAGTTCTTC. This sequence encodes CSARRTRGPNEQFF. The chain has TRBV20-1 and TRBJ2-1, with 7 bases lining up with TRBD2. Trimming at V came to 2 bases and at J to 7 bases, leaving 8 bases not matched to a gene. This CDR3 has 14 residues. CDR1 and CDR2 from the germline V gene are DFQATT and SNEGSKA (reference sequence).